These T cell receptor beta chains were read from a single sample in a study of T-cell memory formation after mild COVID-19. One entry per CDR3 protein, called by TCRdb with MiXCR from the 5' RACE reads. Here the sample spans approximately 300,000 distinct CDR3 sequences, 15% to 20% being singletons. The material sequenced was PBMCs or a T cell subset sorted from them (not recorded which). The receptors derive from a man between 18 and 35 years old who had mild COVID-19 (a few samples of this study predate the infection). Cell type and time point are not known. Both conserved end residues are part of each CDR3. D genes are given only for firm matches. For some rows the clone size is stated as once, few or many, or as a class when expanded; others skip it.

CASSLRTGPGGYTF | TGTGCCAGCAGTCTACGGACGGGACCTGGTGGCTACACCTTC | 14 | TRBJ1-2 | - | - | TRBV12-3/TRBV12-4
CAISAKDSQPPDTQYF | TGTGCCATCAGTGCCAAGGACAGCCAACCTCCAGATACGCAGTATTTT | 16 | TRBJ2-3 | - | - | TRBV10-3
CASSLQGSADTQYF | TGTGCCAGCAGTTTACAGGGGTCAGCAGATACGCAGTATTTT | 14 | TRBJ2-3 | TRBD1 | few | TRBV6-5
CASSPLPGGSSPLHF | TGTGCCAGCAGCCCGTTACCAGGGGGTAGTTCACCCCTCCACTTT | 15 | TRBJ1-6 | TRBD1 | few | TRBV7-2
CASSLVGRDSTEAFF | TGCGCCAGCAGCTTGGTAGGCAGGGATTCGACTGAAGCTTTCTTT | 15 | TRBJ1-1 | - | few | TRBV5-1
CASRLTFKYEQYF | TGTGCCAGCAGGTTGACTTTCAAATACGAGCAGTACTTC | 13 | TRBJ2-7 | - | few | TRBV6-1
CASSVGASGGAGETQYF | TGTGCCAGCAGTGTGGGGGCTAGCGGGGGGGCCGGTGAGACCCAGTACTTC | 17 | TRBJ2-5 | TRBD2 | - | TRBV2
CASSHTGTGELFF | TGCGCCAGCAGCCACACAGGGACCGGGGAGCTGTTTTTT | 13 | TRBJ2-2 | - | many | TRBV4-3
CASSLGGVRLRGDTQYF | TGCGCCAGCAGCTTGGGGGGTGTTCGACTGCGCGGCGATACGCAGTATTTT | 17 | TRBJ2-3 | - | - | TRBV5-1
CASSPVLSFQETQYF | TGTGCCAGCAGCCCCGTCCTTTCTTTCCAAGAGACCCAGTACTTC | 15 | TRBJ2-5 | - | few | TRBV4-2
CASTPRPSTDTQYF | TGTGCCAGCACCCCCCGGCCTAGCACAGATACGCAGTATTTT | 14 | TRBJ2-3 | - | few | TRBV9
CASSAPQGLAGYTF | TGCGCCAGCAGCGCCCCGCAGGGGCTCGCGGGCTACACCTTC | 14 | TRBJ1-2 | - | - | TRBV4-1
CASSFLLRGLTDTQYF | TGTGCCAGCAGCTTTCTGCTTCGTGGTCTCACAGATACGCAGTATTTT | 16 | TRBJ2-3 | - | - | TRBV7-2
CASSLTDEAFF | TGCGCCAGCAGCCTGACAGATGAAGCTTTCTTT | 11 | TRBJ1-1 | - | few | TRBV5-1
CASSQGAAGGGTEAFF | TGCGCCAGCAGCCAAGGGGCAGCAGGTGGTGGCACTGAAGCTTTCTTT | 16 | TRBJ1-1 | - | - | TRBV4-1
CASSTGQLEQFF | TGTGCCAGCAGTACAGGACAGCTCGAACAGTTCTTC | 12 | TRBJ2-1 | - | many | TRBV6-6
CASSFWAVRNEQFF | TGTGCCAGCAGCTTTTGGGCAGTTCGAAATGAGCAGTTCTTC | 14 | TRBJ2-1 | - | few | TRBV7-9
CASSVELAGGQLLF | TGTGCCAGCAGCGTGGAACTAGCGGGGGGGCAATTACTCTTC | 14 | TRBJ2-1 | TRBD2 | - | TRBV9
CASSQSRAATNEKLFF | TGCGCCAGCAGCCAAAGCCGGGCAGCAACTAATGAAAAACTGTTTTTT | 16 | TRBJ1-4 | - | few | TRBV4-1
CASSPGQGTYGYTF | TGCGCCAGCAGCCCGGGACAGGGAACCTATGGCTACACCTTC | 14 | TRBJ1-2 | TRBD1 | many | TRBV12-3/TRBV12-4
CASSSRDTTNYGYTF | TGTGCCAGCAGCTCCAGGGATACCACTAACTATGGCTACACCTTC | 15 | TRBJ1-2 | - | - | TRBV11-2
CASSQGQGGGKLFF | TGTGCCAGCAGCCAAGGACAGGGGGGCGGAAAACTGTTTTTT | 14 | TRBJ1-4 | TRBD1 | - | TRBV4-2
CASSYKDTTYEQYF | TGTGCCAGCAGTTACAAGGACACCACCTACGAGCAGTACTTC | 14 | TRBJ2-7 | - | - | TRBV6-2/TRBV6-3
CASKNSGGQETQYF | TGTGCCAGCAAGAATAGCGGGGGCCAAGAGACCCAGTACTTC | 14 | TRBJ2-5 | TRBD2 | few | TRBV25-1
CASTMQDSTDTQYF | TGTGCCAGCACAATGCAAGACAGCACAGATACGCAGTATTTT | 14 | TRBJ2-3 | - | - | TRBV6-2/TRBV6-3
CASSQGPAGDGYTF | TGTGCCAGCAGCCAAGGGCCTGCGGGGGATGGCTACACCTTC | 14 | TRBJ1-2 | - | - | TRBV4-2
CASSWSRGKETQYF | TGTGCCAGCAGTTGGTCCCGGGGAAAAGAGACCCAGTACTTC | 14 | TRBJ2-5 | - | many | TRBV6-6
CASSVARGGEQFF | TGTGCCAGCAGCGTAGCTAGGGGGGGAGAGCAGTTCTTC | 13 | TRBJ2-1 | - | - | TRBV9
CSAQGRGQPQHF | TGCAGTGCCCAGGGTCGGGGGCAGCCCCAGCATTTT | 12 | TRBJ1-5 | - | - | TRBV20-1
CSAGLGGDGYTF | TGCAGTGCTGGCCTGGGGGGCGATGGCTACACCTTC | 12 | TRBJ1-2 | - | few | TRBV20-1
CASSLRGQVNTEAFF | TGTGCCAGCTCACTACGGGGACAGGTGAACACTGAAGCTTTCTTT | 15 | TRBJ1-1 | TRBD1 | few | TRBV18
CAIRDDRGLFYGYTF | TGTGCCATCAGGGATGACAGGGGGCTATTTTATGGCTACACCTTC | 15 | TRBJ1-2 | TRBD1 | few | TRBV10-3
CASSPNREINSPLHF | TGTGCCAGCTCACCAAACAGGGAAATTAATTCACCCCTCCACTTT | 15 | TRBJ1-6 | - | - | TRBV18
CASGKGRAFF | TGTGCCAGCGGAAAGGGTAGAGCTTTCTTT | 10 | TRBJ1-1 | - | few | TRBV27
CASRNQGALSTDTQYF | TGTGCCAGCAGAAATCAGGGGGCGCTCAGCACAGATACGCAGTATTTT | 16 | TRBJ2-3 | TRBD1 | few | TRBV11-2
CASCRQGGFGTEAFF | TGTGCCAGCTGCAGACAGGGTGGTTTTGGCACTGAAGCTTTCTTT | 15 | TRBJ1-1 | TRBD1 | - | TRBV19
CSARGSRADYGYTF | TGCAGTGCTAGGGGTAGCAGGGCTGACTATGGCTACACCTTC | 14 | TRBJ1-2 | - | - | TRBV20-1
CASSPQPGQGTGELFF | TGTGCCAGCTCGCCCCAGCCGGGACAGGGAACCGGGGAGCTGTTTTTT | 16 | TRBJ2-2 | TRBD1 | - | TRBV18
CASSAMTGAQETQYF | TGTGCCAGCAGCGCCATGACAGGGGCTCAAGAGACCCAGTACTTC | 15 | TRBJ2-5 | TRBD1 | - | TRBV7-6
CAISEPGLAGGPTDTQYF | TGTGCCATCAGTGAGCCAGGACTAGCGGGGGGGCCCACAGATACGCAGTATTTT | 18 | TRBJ2-3 | TRBD2 | many | TRBV10-3
CASSLGRRDSYLMNTEAFF | TGCGCCAGCAGCTTGGGCCGACGGGACAGCTACCTCATGAACACTGAAGCTTTCTTT | 19 | TRBJ1-1 | TRBD1 | many | TRBV5-1
CASSHPTGPHNEQFF | TGCGCCAGCAGCCATCCGACAGGGCCCCACAATGAGCAGTTCTTC | 15 | TRBJ2-1 | TRBD1 | few | TRBV5-1
CASSQPGSDTQYF | TGTGCCAGCAGCCAACCCGGATCAGATACGCAGTATTTT | 13 | TRBJ2-3 | - | many | TRBV4-2
CASSQAIPGQPNTEAFF | TGTGCCAGCAGCCAAGCTATCCCCGGTCAACCCAACACTGAAGCTTTCTTT | 17 | TRBJ1-1 | - | - | TRBV3-1
CASSLNRGGNSPLHF | TGTGCCAGCAGCTTGAACAGGGGTGGCAATTCACCCCTCCACTTT | 15 | TRBJ1-6 | TRBD1 | - | TRBV5-4
CASSATGNEAFF | TGTGCCAGCAGCGCAACAGGGAATGAAGCTTTCTTT | 12 | TRBJ1-1 | - | - | TRBV5-5
CASRLTDNTDTQYF | TGTGCAAGTCGCTTAACGGATAACACAGATACGCAGTATTTT | 14 | TRBJ2-3 | - | - | TRBV12-2
CSATSGGQETQYF | TGCAGCGCCACGTCCGGGGGGCAAGAGACCCAGTACTTC | 13 | TRBJ2-5 | TRBD2 | many | TRBV29-1
CASTQGRVGNEQFF | TGTGCCAGCACGCAAGGCAGGGTTGGGAATGAGCAGTTCTTC | 14 | TRBJ2-1 | - | - | TRBV7-2
CASSKTGGGPRGYTF | TGTGCCAGCAGCAAGACTGGGGGTGGACCCCGAGGCTACACCTTC | 15 | TRBJ1-2 | - | few | TRBV21-1
CASSLSTNEKLFF | TGTGCCAGCAGTTTATCAACTAATGAAAAACTGTTTTTT | 13 | TRBJ1-4 | - | few | TRBV12-3/TRBV12-4
CASSQGDRLGSGELFF | TGCGCCAGCAGCCAAGGGGACAGGCTTGGCTCCGGGGAGCTGTTTTTT | 16 | TRBJ2-2 | TRBD1 | few | TRBV4-3
CAWSSSSYEQYF | TGTGCCTGGAGTTCTAGCTCCTACGAGCAGTACTTC | 12 | TRBJ2-7 | - | - | TRBV30
CASSEAWGADTQYF | TGTGCCAGCAGTGAAGCGTGGGGGGCGGATACGCAGTATTTT | 14 | TRBJ2-3 | - | few | TRBV2
CASSLAGQGRSPLHF | TGCGCCAGCAGCTTGGCGGGGCAGGGCCGATCACCCCTCCACTTT | 15 | TRBJ1-6 | - | - | TRBV5-1
CASSSGLAGGNEQFF | TGTGCCAGCAGTTCTGGACTAGCGGGGGGCAATGAGCAGTTCTTC | 15 | TRBJ2-1 | TRBD2 | many | TRBV6-2/TRBV6-3
CASSFEGVDQPQHF | TGTGCCAGCAGTTTTGAGGGAGTGGATCAGCCCCAGCATTTT | 14 | TRBJ1-5 | - | - | TRBV12-3/TRBV12-4
CASRQGHRGGYEQYF | TGCGCCAGCAGACAAGGACATCGGGGGGGATACGAGCAGTACTTC | 15 | TRBJ2-7 | TRBD2 | - | TRBV4-1
CASSKGHDTEAFF | TGCGCCAGCAGCAAAGGACACGACACTGAAGCTTTCTTT | 13 | TRBJ1-1 | - | - | TRBV5-1
CASSLGQGIYNSPLHF | TGTGCCAGCAGCTTGGGACAGGGGATCTATAATTCACCCCTCCACTTC | 16 | TRBJ1-6 | TRBD1 | - | TRBV5-6